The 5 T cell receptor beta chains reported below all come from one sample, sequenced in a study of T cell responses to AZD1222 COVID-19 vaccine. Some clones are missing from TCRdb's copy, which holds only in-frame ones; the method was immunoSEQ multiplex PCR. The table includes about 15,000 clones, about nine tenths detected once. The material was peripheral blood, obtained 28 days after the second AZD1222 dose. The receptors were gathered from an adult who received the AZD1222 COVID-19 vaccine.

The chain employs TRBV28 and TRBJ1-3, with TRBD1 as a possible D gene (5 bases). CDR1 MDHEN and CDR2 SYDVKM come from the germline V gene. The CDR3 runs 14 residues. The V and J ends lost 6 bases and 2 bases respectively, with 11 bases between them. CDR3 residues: CASRSPGPGNTIYF. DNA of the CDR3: TGTGCCAGCAGATCTCCAGGGCCTGGAAACACCATATATTTT. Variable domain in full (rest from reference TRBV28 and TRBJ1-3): DVKVTQSSRYLVKRTGEKVFLECVQDMDHENMFWYRQDPGLGLRLIYFSYDVKMKEKGDIPEGYSVSREKKERFSLILESASTNQTSMYLCASRSPGPGNTIYFGEGSWLTVV.

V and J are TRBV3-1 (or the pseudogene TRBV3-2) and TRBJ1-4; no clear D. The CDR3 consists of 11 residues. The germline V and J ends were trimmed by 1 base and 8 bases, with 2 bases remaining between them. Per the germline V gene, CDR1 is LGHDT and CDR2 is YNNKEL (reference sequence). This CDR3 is CASSQAEKLFF. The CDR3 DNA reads TGTGCCAGCAGCCAAGCCGAAAAACTGTTTTTT.

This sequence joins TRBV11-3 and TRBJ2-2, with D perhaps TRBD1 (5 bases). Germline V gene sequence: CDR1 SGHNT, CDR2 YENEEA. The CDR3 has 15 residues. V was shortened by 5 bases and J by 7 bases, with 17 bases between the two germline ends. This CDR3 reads CASSKGSSLNGELFF. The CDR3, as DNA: TGTGCCAGCAGCAAGGGGTCGTCCTTAAACGGGGAGCTGTTTTTT.

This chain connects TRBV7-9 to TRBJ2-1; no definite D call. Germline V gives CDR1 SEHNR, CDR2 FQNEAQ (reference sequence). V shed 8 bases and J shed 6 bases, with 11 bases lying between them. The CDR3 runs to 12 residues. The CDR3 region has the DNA TGTGCCAGCTCTGGAGCCGGCAATGAGCAGTTCTTC. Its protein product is CASSGAGNEQFF.

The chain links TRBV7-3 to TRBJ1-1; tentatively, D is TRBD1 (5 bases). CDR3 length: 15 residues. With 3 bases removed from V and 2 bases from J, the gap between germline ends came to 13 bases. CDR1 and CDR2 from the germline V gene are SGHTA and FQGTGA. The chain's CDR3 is CASSFSPGFNTEAFF. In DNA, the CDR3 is TGTGCCAGCAGCTTCTCCCCAGGGTTTAACACTGAAGCTTTCTTT.